Listed below are T cell receptor beta chains from one sample, sequenced in a study of technical replicates of blood from a handful of donors. The assay was immunoSEQ multiplex PCR, and TCRdb's table has in-frame clones only and misses some. Found here are 66,000 or so clones, around 97% of them singletons; the top ten hold approximately 0.19%. The sequencing sample was made of T cells isolated from PBMCs. These receptors were taken from a human donor in good health. CDR3s include the opening cysteine and the closing phenylalanine or tryptophan. Each record gives: V gene, clone size, J gene, CDR3 length, D gene, CDR3 protein, CDR3 DNA. D genes are given only for firm matches. Rows may omit the clone size; those that give it use once, few, many or a size class.

TRBV6-5,once,TRBJ1-1,15,NA,CASPGVDRLGAEAFF,TGTGCCAGCCCAGGGGTCGACAGGTTGGGGGCGGAAGCTTTCTTT
TRBV14,NA,TRBJ2-3,16,TRBD2,CASSELWRGGTDTQYF,TGTGCCAGCAGCGAGCTGTGGCGGGGGGGCACAGATACGCAGTATTTT
TRBV10-2,NA,TRBJ2-3,15,TRBD2,CASSESSGATDTQYF,TGCGCCAGCAGTGAGTCAAGCGGGGCCACAGATACGCAGTATTTT
TRBV5-1,NA,TRBJ1-1,14,TRBD1,CASLTGQGGTEAFF,TGCGCCAGCCTAACCGGACAGGGAGGCACTGAAGCTTTCTTT
TRBV28,few,TRBJ2-3,21,NA,CASSSLLRRVLHQRRGDTQYF,TGTGCCAGCAGTTCTCTTCTAAGGCGGGTACTCCACCAAAGGAGGGGTGATACGCAGTATTTT
TRBV6-1,NA,TRBJ2-7,13,NA,CAIRQVSSYEQYF,TGTGCCATAAGGCAGGTTAGCTCCTACGAGCAGTACTTC
TRBV18,once,TRBJ2-7,12,NA,CASSPRGYEQYF,TGTGCCAGCTCACCGCGGGGCTACGAGCAGTACTTC
TRBV4-1,NA,TRBJ1-4,13,NA,CASSPQVAEKLFF,TGCGCCAGCAGCCCCCAGGTGGCAGAAAAACTGTTTTTT
TRBV28,NA,TRBJ2-7,13,TRBD2,CASSRREGLEQYF,TGTGCCAGCAGTCGTAGGGAGGGGCTCGAGCAGTACTTC
TRBV29-1,once,TRBJ1-1,12,NA,CSVGEGYTEAFF,TGCAGCGTGGGGGAGGGGTACACTGAAGCTTTCTTT
TRBV5-4,NA,TRBJ1-6,14,NA,CASSFLNRGSPLHF,TGTGCCAGCAGCTTTCTAAATCGGGGTTCACCCCTCCACTTT
TRBV7-3,NA,TRBJ2-2,14,NA,CASSPQRQPGELFF,TGTGCCAGCAGCCCCCAACGACAGCCCGGGGAGCTGTTTTTT
TRBV7-9,NA,TRBJ1-6,15,TRBD1,CASSHGDSYNSPLHF,TGTGCCAGCAGCCACGGGGACAGCTATAATTCACCCCTCCACTTT
TRBV7-8,NA,TRBJ2-3,16,TRBD2,CASSELAGGNTDTQYF,TGTGCCAGCAGCGAACTAGCGGGGGGGAACACAGATACGCAGTATTTT
TRBV19,NA,TRBJ2-1,18,TRBD1,CASSIGGGQGRWYNEQFF,TGTGCCAGTAGTATAGGCGGAGGACAGGGTAGGTGGTACAATGAGCAGTTCTTC
TRBV28,NA,TRBJ2-3,14,TRBD2,CASSFSGGTDTQYF,TGTGCCAGCAGTTTCAGCGGGGGCACAGATACGCAGTATTTT
TRBV19,NA,TRBJ2-1,15,TRBD2,CASSMEGLAEWERFF,TGTGCCAGTAGTATGGAGGGACTAGCGGAATGGGAACGGTTCTTC
TRBV4-1,NA,TRBJ1-2,15,NA,CASSQERGWFGGYTF,TGCGCCAGCAGCCAAGAACGGGGGTGGTTTGGGGGCTACACCTTC
TRBV18,NA,TRBJ2-7,15,TRBD1,CASSPRTGNSYEQYF,TGTGCCAGCTCACCACGGACAGGCAACTCCTACGAGCAGTACTTC
TRBV5-1,NA,TRBJ2-1,15,TRBD2,CASSLGRREGNEQFF,TGCGCCAGCAGCTTGGGGCGGCGGGAGGGCAATGAGCAGTTCTTC
TRBV28,NA,TRBJ1-5,14,NA,CASSPSTLRLPQHF,TGTGCCAGCAGTCCCAGCACCTTGCGGCTTCCCCAGCATTTT
TRBV29-1,few,TRBJ1-1,13,NA,CSVVGQPNTEAFF,TGCAGCGTTGTAGGACAGCCGAACACTGAAGCTTTCTTT
TRBV28,NA,TRBJ1-2,12,NA,CASSLWGFGYTF,TGTGCCAGCAGTTTATGGGGCTTCGGCTACACCTTC
TRBV11-2,NA,TRBJ1-5,18,NA,CASSNRRDKLYINQPQHF,TGTGCCAGCAGCAACCGCCGGGACAAATTGTACATAAATCAGCCCCAGCATTTT
TRBV5-1,NA,TRBJ2-7,16,TRBD1,CASSLAGTGSTYEQYF,TGCGCCAGCAGCTTAGCCGGGACAGGGAGTACCTACGAGCAGTACTTC
TRBV27,NA,TRBJ1-1,15,TRBD1,CASSFLDRWNTEAFF,TGTGCCAGCAGTTTTCTGGACAGGTGGAACACTGAAGCTTTCTTT
TRBV4-1,NA,TRBJ2-7,15,NA,CASSQARRDSYEQYF,TGCGCCAGCAGCCAAGCCCGGCGGGACTCCTACGAGCAGTACTTC
TRBV5-1,NA,TRBJ2-7,13,NA,CASSLAGSYEQYF,TGCGCCAGCAGCTTGGCGGGCTCCTACGAGCAGTACTTC
TRBV20-1,NA,TRBJ2-7,11,NA,CSAATSREQYF,TGCAGTGCAGCGACTAGTCGGGAGCAGTACTTC
TRBV7-8,NA,TRBJ1-1,15,TRBD1,CASSLGGQLNTEAFF,TGTGCCAGCAGCTTAGGGGGACAGTTGAACACTGAAGCTTTCTTT
TRBV6-5,NA,TRBJ1-2,16,NA,CASSYEARTANYGYTF,TGTGCCAGCAGTTACGAGGCCAGGACAGCAAACTATGGCTACACCTTC
TRBV6-6,once,TRBJ2-7,12,NA,CASSYQGYEQYF,TGTGCCAGCAGCTACCAGGGCTACGAGCAGTACTTC
TRBV7-3,NA,TRBJ1-6,18,TRBD1,CASSSQPMGTGGNSPLHF,TGTGCCAGCAGCTCCCAACCCATGGGGACAGGGGGTAATTCACCCCTCCACTTT
TRBV6-4,once,TRBJ2-5,16,NA,CASSDSLTDNQETQYF,TGTGCCAGCAGTGACTCATTAACAGACAATCAAGAGACCCAGTACTTC
TRBV7-8,NA,TRBJ1-5,14,NA,CASSLAMLGQPQHF,TGTGCCAGCAGCTTAGCCATGCTAGGTCAGCCCCAGCATTTT
TRBV6-5,NA,TRBJ1-6,11,NA,CASRQNSPLHF,TGTGCCAGCAGACAAAATTCACCCCTCCACTTT
TRBV5-1,few,TRBJ1-3,21,NA,CASRPLGGDTKGFFDRNTIYF,TGCGCCAGCAGACCCCTCGGGGGGGACACAAAGGGGTTTTTCGATCGAAACACCATATATTTT
TRBV6-6,NA,TRBJ1-2,16,TRBD1,CASSYSRQGKGYGYTF,TGTGCCAGCAGTTACTCACGACAGGGGAAAGGGTATGGCTACACCTTC
TRBV11-2,NA,TRBJ2-7,13,NA,CASSLEYSFEQYF,TGTGCCAGCAGCTTAGAATACAGCTTCGAGCAGTACTTC
TRBV11-3,NA,TRBJ1-6,17,NA,CASSFPPRGMRNSPLHF,TGTGCCAGCAGCTTCCCTCCTCGGGGAATGAGGAATTCACCCCTCCACTTT
TRBV30,NA,TRBJ1-5,13,NA,CAWSLGRDQPQHF,TGTGCCTGGAGTCTGGGCAGAGATCAGCCCCAGCATTTT
TRBV10-1,NA,TRBJ2-2,17,TRBD2,CASSESIGGGFTGELFF,TGCGCCAGCAGTGAGTCGATCGGCGGGGGGTTCACCGGGGAGCTGTTTTTT
TRBV27,NA,TRBJ2-3,19,TRBD2,CASSFYRQGYLAGGVAQYF,TGTGCCAGCAGTTTTTACCGACAGGGCTATCTAGCGGGAGGGGTGGCGCAGTATTTT
TRBV30,NA,TRBJ2-1,13,TRBD2,CASSGGKYNEQFF,TGTGCCTCGAGCGGGGGGAAATACAATGAGCAGTTCTTC
TRBV10-1,NA,TRBJ2-7,14,TRBD2,CASIKGLAGSRQYF,TGCGCCAGCATTAAAGGACTAGCGGGCTCCCGGCAGTACTTC
TRBV6-5,NA,TRBJ1-1,14,TRBD1,CASSPAPGQAEAFF,TGTGCCAGCAGTCCTGCTCCGGGACAGGCCGAAGCTTTCTTT
TRBV2,NA,TRBJ1-4,14,TRBD1,CASSKTGVGEKLFF,TGTGCCAGCAGCAAAACAGGGGTCGGAGAAAAACTGTTTTTT
TRBV6-1,NA,TRBJ1-5,14,TRBD1,CASSRDRVYQPQHF,TGTGCCAGCAGCAGGGACAGGGTTTATCAGCCCCAGCATTTT
TRBV15,NA,TRBJ1-1,15,NA,CATSRDLSGGTEAFF,TGTGCCACCAGCAGAGATCTGAGCGGCGGGACTGAAGCTTTCTTT
TRBV6-5,NA,TRBJ1-1,14,NA,CASSKTNLNTEAFF,TGTGCCAGCAGCAAAACTAACTTGAACACTGAAGCTTTCTTT